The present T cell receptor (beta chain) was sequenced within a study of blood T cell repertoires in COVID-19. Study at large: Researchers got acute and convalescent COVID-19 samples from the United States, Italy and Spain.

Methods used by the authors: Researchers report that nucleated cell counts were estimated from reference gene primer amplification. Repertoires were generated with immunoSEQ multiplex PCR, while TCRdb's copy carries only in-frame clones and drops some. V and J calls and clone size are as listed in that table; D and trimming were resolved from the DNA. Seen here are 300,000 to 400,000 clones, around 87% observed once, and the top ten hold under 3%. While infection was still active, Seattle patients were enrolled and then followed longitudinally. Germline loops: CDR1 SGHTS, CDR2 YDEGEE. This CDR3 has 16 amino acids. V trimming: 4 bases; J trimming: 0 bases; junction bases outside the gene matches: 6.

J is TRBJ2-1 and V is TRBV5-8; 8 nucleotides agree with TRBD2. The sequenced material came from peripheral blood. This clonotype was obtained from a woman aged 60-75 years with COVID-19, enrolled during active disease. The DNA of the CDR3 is TGTGCCAGCAGCGGTAGCGGGGTCAGCTCCTACAATGAGCAGTTCTTC. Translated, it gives CASSGSGVSSYNEQFF. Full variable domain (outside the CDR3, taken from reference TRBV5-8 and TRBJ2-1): EAGVTQSPTHLIKTRGQQATLRCSPISGHTSVYWYQQALGLGLQFLLWYDEGEERNRGNFPPRFSGRQFPNYSSELNVNALELEDSALYLCASSGSGVSSYNEQFFGPGTRLTVL.